Here is one T cell receptor (beta chain) with its context. The CDR3 covers 15 residues. The V gene end was trimmed by 5 bases and the J gene end by 4 bases; junction bases not matched to a gene: 9. From germline, CDR1 is SGHRS and CDR2 YFSETQ. Original processing notes: For nucleated cells, counts were estimated from reference gene primer amplification. This table comes from immunoSEQ multiplex PCR, and its TCRdb copy is limited to in-frame clones, with some not included. V and J calls and clone size come straight from that table; D and trimming were deduced from the DNA. The sample consists of 55,000 to 80,000 clones, around 87% of them appearing once. The record originates from a study of blood T cell repertoires in COVID-19. Study background: PBMCs, B-cell-depleted T cells, or T cells provided the cDNA or gDNA that made up the material.

The sequence was obtained from a man aged 65 to 85 with acute or convalescent COVID-19. Sequenced material: peripheral blood. The chain links TRBV5-1 to TRBJ2-7; TRBD2 matches 10 bases. For the CDR3, the DNA is TGCGCCAGCAGTCCCGGGTCTAGCGGGGGATACGAGCAGTACTTC. Translated, it gives CASSPGSSGGYEQYF.